What follows is one TCR beta chain and its context. With 0 bases removed from V and 5 bases from J, the gap between germline ends came to 6 bases. The germline V gene encodes CDR1 MNHNS and CDR2 SASEGT. This CDR3 spans 13 amino acids. The sample is drawn from a study of human T cells and chemical hapten exposure. Time point given: pre-sensitization, week 0. Treatment specified: therapeutic diphenylcyclopropenone sensitization with weekly scalp DPC. One entry per CDR3 protein, called by TCRdb with MiXCR from the RACE reads. The data contain about 250,000 distinct CDR3 sequences, approximately 7.5% of them singletons.

The source of this sequence is a man aged 18 to 29 with alopecia areata. Some clones in this sample may be carry-over from other donors' samples. The gene calls are TRBV6-1 and TRBJ2-3; D gene ambiguous. The sequencing here drew on whole blood, taken in connection with sensitization to the hapten diphenylcyclopropenone (DPC). CDR3 coding DNA: TGTGCCAGCAGTGAAGCCCGGGTAGATACGCAGTATTTT. Translated, it gives CASSEARVDTQYF.